The TCR beta chain described here comes from a study of blood T cell repertoires in COVID-19. The junction had 8 bases not matched to a gene; V was cut back by 3 bases and J by 0 bases. This CDR3 region has 17 residues. Germline CDR1 is LGHNA and CDR2 is YSLEER. Here immunoSEQ multiplex PCR was the method, and the copy in TCRdb shows in-frame clones only, minus some. The table shows roughly 310,000 clones, with around nine tenths occurring only once. Material: peripheral blood. The rearrangement uses TRBV4-3 and TRBJ1-3; 7 bases are a match to TRBD1. The sequence came from a woman aged 50 to 65 with active or convalescent COVID-19. The CDR3 DNA reads as TGCGCCAGCAGCCAGAAACAGGGGTTTGACTCTGGAAACACCATATATTTT. Translating it yields CASSQKQGFDSGNTIYF.